The clone carrying this T cell receptor (beta chain) was detected only once. The source of the sample is a study of pediatric ulcerative colitis. The germline V gene has CDR1 SGHRS and CDR2 YFSETQ. CDR3 size: 14 residues. V was trimmed by 3 bases and J by 5 bases, leaving 13 bases between them. TCRdb keeps only in-frame clones here, not all; method: immunoSEQ multiplex PCR. The sample records about 64,000 clones, about three quarters being singletons. The receptor was isolated from a boy aged 5 to 17 with moderate ulcerative colitis. The source material was blood. The chain recombines TRBV5-1 with TRBJ2-3; D gene ambiguous. The CDR3 reads CASSYGNYRDTQYF. The CDR3 nucleotides read TGCGCCAGCAGCTATGGTAACTACAGAGATACGCAGTATTTT.